Listed below are T cell receptor beta chains from one sample, sequenced in a study of CD8 T cells in Susac syndrome. MiXCR, run by TCRdb on the immunoSEQ multiplex PCR reads, gives a single entry per CDR3 protein. Here the sample spans 180,000 or so distinct CDR3 sequences, 85% to 95% being singletons. The sample was CD4+ T cells from PBMCs. The receptor source for this set is a human donor with Susac syndrome. The CDR3 runs from the conserved cysteine through the conserved F or W. Fields, in order: V gene, D gene, J gene, clone size, CDR3 protein, CDR3 DNA. A D gene is named only where the DNA matches it firmly. Expanded clones are given a class, and other clones once, few, many or no size at all.

TRBV25-1	-	TRBJ2-5	-	CASSELRQIQETQYF	TGTGCCAGCAGTGAATTACGGCAGATCCAAGAGACCCAGTACTTC
TRBV11-3	-	TRBJ2-2	-	CASSSPWGGNTGELFF	TGTGCCAGCAGCTCCCCATGGGGAGGCAACACCGGGGAGCTGTTTTTT
TRBV5-6	-	TRBJ1-1	-	CASSSGIEAFF	TGTGCCAGCAGCTCCGGTATTGAAGCTTTCTTT
TRBV28	-	TRBJ1-2	-	CASTKGGQLNYGYTF	TGTGCCAGCACCAAGGGTGGCCAACTTAACTATGGCTACACCTTC
TRBV7-2	-	TRBJ1-1	-	CASSLVRGSEAFF	TGTGCCAGCAGCTTAGTCCGGGGTTCTGAAGCTTTCTTT
TRBV5-6	-	TRBJ2-3	-	CASSLGLTDTQYF	TGTGCCAGCAGCTTGGGGCTCACAGATACGCAGTATTTT
TRBV15	TRBD2	TRBJ2-4	-	CATSRDLAGAQRAKNIQYF	TGTGCCACCAGCAGAGATCTAGCGGGGGCCCAGAGGGCCAAAAACATTCAGTACTTC
TRBV3-1	TRBD1	TRBJ2-5	-	CASSQQPAGQGETQYF	TGTGCCAGCAGCCAACAGCCGGCGGGACAGGGAGAGACCCAGTACTTC
TRBV4-2	-	TRBJ2-6	once	CASTTGGGLSGANVLTF	TGTGCCAGCACCACAGGAGGGGGCCTCTCTGGGGCCAACGTCCTGACTTTC
TRBV20-1	-	TRBJ2-3	-	CSAPREEGTDTQYF	TGCAGTGCCCCAAGGGAGGAAGGAACAGATACGCAGTATTTT
TRBV29-1	TRBD2	TRBJ2-1	once	CSAPGLAVYNEQFF	TGCAGCGCCCCTGGACTAGCGGTATACAATGAGCAGTTCTTC
TRBV3-1	TRBD1	TRBJ1-2	-	CASSGPGQGPGTF	TGTGCCAGCAGCGGACCGGGACAGGGGCCAGGGACCTTC
TRBV7-9	-	TRBJ1-1	-	CASSSRHMNTEAFF	TGTGCCAGCAGCTCAAGACACATGAACACTGAAGCTTTCTTT
TRBV20-1	-	TRBJ2-4	-	CSARTGGEGIQYF	TGCAGTGCTAGAACCGGGGGAGAGGGCATTCAGTACTTC
TRBV20-1	TRBD1	TRBJ2-5	-	CSADGQGKETQYF	TGCAGTGCTGATGGACAGGGAAAAGAGACCCAGTACTTC
TRBV5-1	-	TRBJ1-1	once	CASRVGAAGNTEAFF	TGCGCCAGCAGGGTCGGAGCCGCTGGGAACACTGAAGCTTTCTTT
TRBV12-3/TRBV12-4	TRBD1	TRBJ2-1	once	CASSLDRASYNEQFF	TGTGCCAGCAGTCTGGACAGGGCGTCCTACAATGAGCAGTTCTTC
TRBV24-1	-	TRBJ2-2	-	CAAHRDANTGELFF	TGTGCCGCTCACAGGGACGCGAACACCGGGGAGCTGTTTTTT
TRBV4-2	TRBD1	TRBJ1-1	-	CASSSTGGTEAFF	TGTGCCAGCAGTTCTACAGGGGGCACTGAAGCTTTCTTT
TRBV30	-	TRBJ2-1	-	CAWSALSGGHLYNEQFF	TGTGCCTGGAGTGCTTTATCTGGGGGACACCTTTACAATGAGCAGTTCTTC
TRBV19	TRBD2	TRBJ2-3	-	CASSPGLADTDTQYF	TGTGCCAGCAGTCCGGGACTAGCTGACACAGATACGCAGTATTTT
TRBV20-1	TRBD1	TRBJ1-1	-	CSANLRGDTEAFF	TGCAGTGCTAATCTCAGGGGGGACACTGAAGCTTTCTTT
TRBV18	-	TRBJ2-4	-	CASSPPRAAKNIQYF	TGTGCCAGCTCACCACCTAGGGCTGCCAAAAACATTCAGTACTTC
TRBV7-9	TRBD2	TRBJ2-7	-	CASTGGGAGEQYF	TGTGCCAGCACAGGCGGGGGGGCGGGTGAGCAGTACTTC
TRBV5-4	TRBD2	TRBJ2-7	-	CASSGGTSGRYEQYF	TGTGCCAGCAGCGGCGGGACTAGCGGGAGATACGAGCAGTACTTC
TRBV4-1	-	TRBJ2-7	-	CASSLQRDGSYEQYF	TGCGCCAGCAGCCTCCAAAGGGACGGATCCTACGAGCAGTACTTC
TRBV25-1	-	TRBJ2-2	-	CASRPTPGSDTGELFF	TGTGCCAGCAGACCCACTCCAGGGTCGGACACCGGGGAGCTGTTTTTT
TRBV20-1	TRBD2	TRBJ2-3	-	CSAEGGRLAGGRDSQYF	TGCAGTGCCGAGGGGGGGCGACTAGCGGGAGGCCGAGATTCGCAGTATTTT
TRBV7-9	-	TRBJ2-1	-	CASSYNLPGEEQFF	TGTGCCAGCAGCTACAACTTGCCCGGGGAAGAGCAGTTCTTC
TRBV30	-	TRBJ1-2	-	CACRDGSNYGYTF	TGTGCCTGTCGGGACGGATCTAACTATGGCTACACCTTC
TRBV28	-	TRBJ2-1	-	CASSFRGYNEQFF	TGTGCCAGCAGTTTCCGCGGATACAATGAGCAGTTCTTC
TRBV29-1	TRBD2	TRBJ2-1	once	CSVKTSGRHNEQFF	TGCAGCGTCAAGACTAGCGGACGTCACAATGAGCAGTTCTTC
TRBV7-2	-	TRBJ2-7	-	CASSLVMGYEQYF	TGTGCCAGCAGCCTAGTAATGGGCTACGAGCAGTACTTC
TRBV30	-	TRBJ1-4	-	CAWSNRENEKLFF	TGTGCCTGGAGTAACAGGGAAAATGAAAAACTGTTTTTT
TRBV12-3/TRBV12-4	TRBD2	TRBJ2-1	-	CASSFLAGGLSSYNEQFF	TGTGCCAGCAGTTTCTTAGCGGGGGGCCTGAGCTCCTACAATGAGCAGTTCTTC
TRBV9	-	TRBJ2-1	once	CASSVEDEQFF	TGTGCCAGCAGCGTAGAGGATGAGCAGTTCTTC
TRBV10-3	TRBD2	TRBJ2-1	-	CAISESGLAVINEQFF	TGTGCCATCAGTGAGTCGGGTCTAGCGGTTATCAATGAGCAGTTCTTC
TRBV4-3	-	TRBJ1-5	-	CASSQDTQSNQPQHF	TGCGCCAGCAGCCAAGACACTCAGAGCAATCAGCCCCAGCATTTT
TRBV30	-	TRBJ2-1	-	CAWSDSQYNEQFF	TGTGCCTGGAGTGACAGCCAGTACAATGAGCAGTTCTTC
TRBV19	TRBD1	TRBJ2-2	-	CATRDRGAANTGELFF	TGTGCCACCCGGGACAGGGGGGCCGCGAACACCGGGGAGCTGTTTTTT
TRBV18	-	TRBJ2-7	-	CASSRTIRDGLYEQYF	TGTGCCAGCTCACGAACTATCCGGGACGGGCTCTACGAGCAGTACTTC
TRBV29-1	TRBD1	TRBJ1-3	-	CSVESRTGGFSGNTIYF	TGCAGCGTTGAATCCCGGACAGGGGGCTTTTCTGGAAACACCATATATTTT
TRBV20-1	TRBD2	TRBJ2-3	-	CSASTSGSTDTQYF	TGCAGTGCCTCGACTAGCGGGAGTACAGATACGCAGTATTTT
TRBV30	-	TRBJ1-6	-	CAWNRVNSPLHF	TGTGCTTGGAACAGGGTAAATTCACCCCTCCACTTT
TRBV20-1	TRBD2	TRBJ2-7	-	CSARPGLAGNSYEQYF	TGCAGTGCTAGACCAGGACTAGCGGGCAACTCCTACGAGCAGTACTTC
TRBV11-2	-	TRBJ2-4	-	CASSHSRGANIQYF	TGTGCCAGCAGCCATAGCCGAGGGGCAAACATTCAGTACTTC
TRBV29-1	-	TRBJ1-4	-	CSVGVNEKLFF	TGCAGCGTTGGAGTTAATGAAAAACTGTTTTTT
TRBV15	TRBD1	TRBJ1-1	once	CATSREPTGSRGTEAFF	TGTGCCACCAGCAGAGAACCGACAGGGTCCAGAGGGACTGAAGCTTTCTTT
TRBV2	TRBD2	TRBJ2-5	-	CASRVTGTSKETQYF	TGTGCCAGCAGAGTTACCGGGACTAGCAAAGAGACCCAGTACTTC
TRBV9	-	TRBJ2-1	-	CASGGRDNEQFF	TGTGCCAGCGGGGGGCGCGACAATGAGCAGTTCTTC
TRBV12-3/TRBV12-4	TRBD1	TRBJ1-2	-	CASSPPGTGYGYTF	TGTGCCAGCAGCCCTCCCGGGACAGGGTATGGCTACACCTTC
TRBV24-1	TRBD2	TRBJ2-3	-	CATSTREAGELDTQYF	TGTGCCACCAGTACTCGGGAAGCGGGAGAATTAGATACGCAGTATTTT